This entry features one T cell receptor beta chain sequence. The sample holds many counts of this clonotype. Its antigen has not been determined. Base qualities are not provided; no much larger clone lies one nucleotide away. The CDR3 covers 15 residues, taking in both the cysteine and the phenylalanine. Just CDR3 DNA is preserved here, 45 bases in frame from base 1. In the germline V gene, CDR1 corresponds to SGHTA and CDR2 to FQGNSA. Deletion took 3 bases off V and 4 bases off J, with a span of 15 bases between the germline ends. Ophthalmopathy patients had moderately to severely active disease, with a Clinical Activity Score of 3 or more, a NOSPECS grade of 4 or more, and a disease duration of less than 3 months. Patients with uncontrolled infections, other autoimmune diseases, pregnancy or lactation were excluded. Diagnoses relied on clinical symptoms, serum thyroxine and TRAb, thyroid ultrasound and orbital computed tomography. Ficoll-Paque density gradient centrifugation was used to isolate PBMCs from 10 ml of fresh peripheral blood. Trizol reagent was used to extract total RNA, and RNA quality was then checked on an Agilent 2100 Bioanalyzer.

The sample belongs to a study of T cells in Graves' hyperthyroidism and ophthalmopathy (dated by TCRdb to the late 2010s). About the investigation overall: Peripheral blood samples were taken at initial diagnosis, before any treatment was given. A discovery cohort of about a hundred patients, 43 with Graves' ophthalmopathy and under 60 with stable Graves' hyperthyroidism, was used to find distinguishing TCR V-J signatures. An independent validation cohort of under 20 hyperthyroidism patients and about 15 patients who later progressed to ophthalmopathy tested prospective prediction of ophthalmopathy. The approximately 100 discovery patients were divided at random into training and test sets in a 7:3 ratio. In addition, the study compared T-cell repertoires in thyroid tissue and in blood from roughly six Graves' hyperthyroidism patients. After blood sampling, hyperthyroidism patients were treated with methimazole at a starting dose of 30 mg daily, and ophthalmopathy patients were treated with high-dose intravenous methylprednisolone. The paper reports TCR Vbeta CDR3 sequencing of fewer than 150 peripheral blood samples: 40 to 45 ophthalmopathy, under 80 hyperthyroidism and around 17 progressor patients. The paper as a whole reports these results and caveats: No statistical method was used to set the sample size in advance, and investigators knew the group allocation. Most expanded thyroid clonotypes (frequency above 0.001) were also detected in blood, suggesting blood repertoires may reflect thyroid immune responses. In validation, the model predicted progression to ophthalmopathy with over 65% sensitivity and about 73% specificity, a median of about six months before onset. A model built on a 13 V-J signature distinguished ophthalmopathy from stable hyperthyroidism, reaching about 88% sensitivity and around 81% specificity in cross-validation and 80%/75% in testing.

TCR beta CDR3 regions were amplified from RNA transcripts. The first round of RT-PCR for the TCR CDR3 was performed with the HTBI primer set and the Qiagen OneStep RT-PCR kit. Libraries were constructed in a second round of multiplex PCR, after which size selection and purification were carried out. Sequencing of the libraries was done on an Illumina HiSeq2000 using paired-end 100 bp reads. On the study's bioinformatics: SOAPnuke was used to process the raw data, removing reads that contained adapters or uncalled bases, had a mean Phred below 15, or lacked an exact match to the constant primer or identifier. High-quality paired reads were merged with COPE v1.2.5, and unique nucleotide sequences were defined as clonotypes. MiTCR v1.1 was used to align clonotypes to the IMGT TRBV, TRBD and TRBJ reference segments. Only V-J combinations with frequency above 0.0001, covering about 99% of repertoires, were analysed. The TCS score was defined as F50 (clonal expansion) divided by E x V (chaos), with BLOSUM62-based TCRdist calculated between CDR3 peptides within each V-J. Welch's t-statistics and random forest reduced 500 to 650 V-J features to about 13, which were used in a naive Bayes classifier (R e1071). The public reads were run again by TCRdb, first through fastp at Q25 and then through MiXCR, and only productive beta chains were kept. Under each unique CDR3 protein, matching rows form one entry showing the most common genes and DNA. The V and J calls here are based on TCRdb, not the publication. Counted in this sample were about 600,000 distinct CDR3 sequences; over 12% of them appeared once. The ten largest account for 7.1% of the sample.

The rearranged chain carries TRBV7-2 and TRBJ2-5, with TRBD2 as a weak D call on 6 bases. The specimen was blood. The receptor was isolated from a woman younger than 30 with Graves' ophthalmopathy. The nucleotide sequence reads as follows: TGTGCCAGCAGCTTTGTTGGAGCGGAGGGAGAGACCCAGTACTTC. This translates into CASSFVGAEGETQYF. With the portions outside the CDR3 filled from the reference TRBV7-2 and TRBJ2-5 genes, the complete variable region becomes GAGVSQSPSNKVTEKGKDVELRCDPISGHTALYWYRQSLGQGLEFLIYFQGNSAPDKSGLPSDRFSAERTGGSVSTLTIQRTQQEDSAVYLCASSFVGAEGETQYFGPGTRLLVL.